The 28 T cell receptor beta chains listed next were all sequenced from one sample in a study of cytomegalovirus exposure and HLA in healthy donors. Primers included in the PCR were 60 Vbeta and 13 Jbeta primers. The table came from immunoSEQ multiplex PCR; TCRdb's copy has only in-frame clones and leaves some out. The sample lists 150,000 to 200,000 clones, about 73% occurring once. Material for sequencing was PBMCs. Receptors originate from a woman aged 35 to 49 in good health and CMV-seronegative.

A note on this clone: Other DNA sequences from this sample encode an identical CDR3 as well. The chain is built from TRBV5-4 and TRBJ2-7; TRBD2 matches 9 bases. The J segment lost 2 bases and the V segment lost 7 bases, leaving 13 bases of the junction unmatched. The CDR3 covers 16 residues. CDR1 and CDR2 from the germline V gene are SGHNT and YYREEE (reference sequence). As DNA, the CDR3 is TGTGCCAGCGCCATAAAAGCGGGGGGACCCCCCTACGAGCAGTACTTC. Protein: CASAIKAGGPPYEQYF.

The chain uses TRBV9 and TRBJ2-3; D gene uncertain. CDR3 size: 16 residues. The V gene's germline CDR1 is SGDLS and CDR2 YYNGEE. Trimming removed 5 bases from V and 6 bases from J, with 22 bases in between. Here the CDR3 reads CASSDFDLLDSDTQYF. In DNA, the CDR3 is TGTGCCAGCAGTGACTTCGACCTATTAGACTCGGATACGCAGTATTTT.

The chain carries TRBV4-1 and TRBJ2-5; TRBD2 agrees at 9 bases. TRBJ2-7 matches the DNA end more closely, so the J call is doubtful. CDR1 and CDR2 from the germline V gene are MGHRA and YSYEKL. The CDR3 runs to 14 residues. This CDR3 is CASSQLAGGYEQYF. CDR3 in DNA: TGCGCCAGCAGCCAGTTGGCGGGGGGGTACGAGCAGTACTTC.

Written as DNA, the CDR3 is TGCGCCAGCAGCCAAAAGAGAGGATACGACAGAAATGAAAAACTGTTTTTT. Protein product: CASSQKRGYDRNEKLFF. The rearrangement links TRBV4-1 to TRBJ1-4; D is perhaps TRBD1 (5 bases). V shed 2 bases and J shed 5 bases, with 18 bases lying between them. Per germline, CDR1 MGHRA and CDR2 YSYEKL. This CDR3 is 17 amino acids long.

CDR3 sequence reads: CASMTGTAAYEQYF. In nucleotides, the CDR3 is TGCGCCAGCATGACCGGGACAGCTGCCTACGAGCAGTACTTC. This chain links TRBV5-1 with TRBJ2-7; the match to TRBD1 covers 7 bases. The V gene end was trimmed by 6 bases and the J gene end by 2 bases; junction bases not matched to a gene: 8. The CDR3 spans 14 residues. Germline V gene lookup returns CDR1 SGHRS and CDR2 YFSETQ.

The J gene is TRBJ1-4, the V gene TRBV15, with TRBD1 as a possible D gene (5 bases). CDR1 and CDR2 from the germline V gene are LNHNV and YYDKDF (reference sequence). This CDR3 spans 16 amino acids. Trimming took 5 bases from V and 4 from J, leaving 17 bases between them. The DNA for the CDR3 is TGTGCCACCAGCGGTTTCAACGCGGGGGTTAATGAAAAACTGTTTTTT. Translation: CATSGFNAGVNEKLFF.

The rearrangement joins TRBV11-3 to TRBJ2-1, with TRBD2 matching 11 bases. CDR3 length: 18 amino acids. V dropped 4 bases and J dropped 7; count of bases not matched to a gene: 15. Per the germline V gene, CDR1 is SGHNT and CDR2 is YENEEA. CDR3 protein: CASSSASGGRNAGNEQFF. The DNA for the CDR3 is TGTGCCAGCAGCTCCGCTAGCGGGGGGCGAAACGCGGGGAATGAGCAGTTCTTC.

Points on this clone: At one end the junction does not follow the germline gene, possibly because of a read error. V usage is TRBV7-9 and J usage is TRBJ1-2; no reliable D call. Germline lookup yields CDR1 SEHNR and CDR2 FQNEAQ (reference sequence). The CDR3 sequence is 13 residues long. The CDR3 DNA is TGTTCCAGCAGCTTAGAGAGGGCCTATGGCTACACCTTC. This codes for CSSSLERAYGYTF.

This chain connects TRBV9 to TRBJ1-1, with TRBD1 as a possible D gene (6 bases). The germline gives CDR1 SGDLS, CDR2 YYNGEE. The V end lost 6 bases, the J end lost 4 bases, and 10 bases lay between the germline ends. CDR3 size: 12 residues. The DNA of the CDR3 is TGTGCCAGCAAAGGGACACTCACTGAAGCTTTCTTT. This sequence encodes CASKGTLTEAFF.

J is TRBJ2-7 and V is TRBV6-6, with a possible D match to TRBD1 (6 bases). Germline-derived CDR1 and CDR2 are MNHNY and SVGAGI (reference sequence). V was cut by 2 bases and J by 3 bases, with 11 bases left in between. The CDR3 runs 14 residues. CDR3 loop: CASSYRQGNYEQYF. Here the CDR3 DNA reads TGTGCCAGCAGTTACCGTCAGGGGAACTACGAGCAGTACTTC.

This clone has a handful of counts. The chain recombines TRBV7-2 with TRBJ1-1; D is ambiguous. V lost 2 bases to trimming and J lost 5 bases, with 12 bases between them. The CDR3 loop spans 14 amino acids. Germline lookup yields CDR1 SGHTA and CDR2 FQGNSA. For the CDR3, the DNA is TGTGCCAGCAGCTTACGAAGGGAGCGGACTGAAGCTTTCTTT. It encodes CASSLRRERTEAFF.

The chain has TRBV6-1 and TRBJ1-2; TRBD1 matches 7 bases. This CDR3 has 14 amino acids. From germline, CDR1 is MNHNS and CDR2 SASEGT. With 0 bases clipped from V and 5 bases from J, the junction kept 3 bases outside the gene matches. The CDR3 sequence is CASSEADRVYGYTF. As DNA, the CDR3 is TGTGCCAGCAGTGAAGCAGACAGGGTGTATGGCTACACCTTC.

V usage is TRBV7-3 and J usage is TRBJ2-7, with 8 bases lining up with TRBD2. V trimming: 5 bases; J trimming: 0 bases; junction bases outside the gene matches: 6. Germline CDR1 is SGHTA and CDR2 is FQGTGA. This CDR3 is built from 15 residues. In nucleotides, the CDR3 is TGTGCCAGCAGCCCCAGCGGGGGATCCTCCTACGAGCAGTACTTC. This gives the protein CASSPSGGSSYEQYF. Together with reference TRBV7-3 and TRBJ2-7, the CDR3 gives the full variable domain: GAGVSQTPSNKVTEKGKYVELRCDPISGHTALYWYRQSLGQGPEFLIYFQGTGAADDSGLPNDRFFAVRPEGSVSTLKIQRTERGDSAVYLCASSPSGGSSYEQYFGPGTRLTVT.

This clone was counted only a few times. The gene calls are TRBV28 and TRBJ2-7, with 8 bases lining up with TRBD1. The CDR3 sequence is 14 residues long. V lost 8 bases and J lost 3; bases outside the gene matches: 9. Germline CDR1 reads MDHEN; CDR2 reads SYDVKM. The CDR3 here is CASGYAQGGYEQYF. CDR3 DNA sequence: TGTGCCAGCGGTTACGCACAGGGGGGCTACGAGCAGTACTTC.

DNA of the CDR3: TGTGCCAGCAGCTTGATTGACAGGACCGGGTCACCCCTCCACTTT. Its translation is CASSLIDRTGSPLHF. This chain connects TRBV5-6 to TRBJ1-6; possibly TRBD1 for D (6 bases). The length of the CDR3 is 15 residues. The germline V and J ends were trimmed by 1 base and 10 bases, with 15 bases remaining between them. Germline V lookup: CDR1 SGHDT, CDR2 YYEEEE. The entire variable domain, with the rest obtained from reference TRBV5-6 and TRBJ1-6, is as follows: DAGVTQSPTHLIKTRGQQVTLRCSPKSGHDTVSWYQQALGQGPQFIFQYYEEEERQRGNFPDRFSGHQFPNYSSELNVNALLLGDSALYLCASSLIDRTGSPLHFGNGTRLTVT.

The rearrangement uses TRBV4-1 and TRBJ1-5; TRBD1 aligns across 7 bases. The length of the CDR3 is 17 residues. Trimming removed 3 bases from V and 3 bases from J; junction bases left unmatched: 11. Germline V gene lookup returns CDR1 MGHRA and CDR2 YSYEKL. CDR3 residues: CASSQISGTVNNQPQHF. DNA for the CDR3: TGCGCCAGCAGCCAGATTTCCGGGACAGTCAACAATCAGCCCCAGCATTTT.

The chain recombines TRBV28 with TRBJ2-6, with 10 bases lining up with TRBD2. The junction had 4 bases not matched to a gene; V was cut back by 2 bases and J by 0 bases. Germline V gives CDR1 MDHEN, CDR2 SYDVKM. The length of the CDR3 is 18 residues. The CDR3 is CASSLTASGGSGANVLTF. The CDR3 DNA follows: TGTGCCAGCAGTTTAACGGCTAGCGGGGGCTCTGGGGCCAACGTCCTGACTTTC.

V gene TRBV5-1 combines with J gene TRBJ1-1; 7 positions agree with TRBD1. The germline V gene has CDR1 SGHRS and CDR2 YFSETQ. The CDR3 sequence is 15 residues long. With V trimmed by 1 base and J by 5 bases, 8 bases remained unmatched. The CDR3 nucleotides are TGCGCCAGCAGCTTGTTATCTGGGACAGCAACTGAAGCTTTCTTT. Protein: CASSLLSGTATEAFF. The complete variable domain, with remaining parts taken from reference TRBV5-1 and TRBJ1-1, reads KAGVTQTPRYLIKTRGQQVTLSCSPISGHRSVSWYQQTPGQGLQFLFEYFSETQRNKGNFPGRFSGRQFSNSRSEMNVSTLELGDSALYLCASSLLSGTATEAFFGQGTRLTVV.

The gene calls are TRBV29-1 and TRBJ2-1; TRBD1 aligns across 10 bases. The CDR3 spans 14 residues. V lost 6 bases and J lost 2; bases outside the gene matches: 4. Germline loops: CDR1 SQVTM, CDR2 ANQGSEA. CDR3 nucleotide sequence: TGCAGCGTGAAGGGGACAGGGGCCTACAATGAGCAGTTCTTC. Its protein product is CSVKGTGAYNEQFF.

The V and J genes are TRBV18 and TRBJ2-2, with TRBD2 identical over 7 bases. Germline trimming cut 6 bases from V and 0 bases from J; bases unmatched to any gene: 10. Looked up from germline, CDR1 is KGHSH and CDR2 is LQKENI. The CDR3 is 17 residues long. CDR3 in DNA: TGTGCCAGCTCCCAGAGTCCCAGCGGGGCGAACACCGGGGAGCTGTTTTTT. It specifies CASSQSPSGANTGELFF.

The rearrangement uses TRBV19 and TRBJ1-1; TRBD1 is a possible D gene (6 bases). CDR1 is LNHDA, CDR2 SQIVND, per germline (reference sequence). The V and J ends lost 7 bases and 1 base respectively, with 13 bases between them. CDR3 length: 14 amino acids. CDR3 nucleotide sequence: TGTGCCAGTAACCGCGACAGGTCGAACACTGAAGCTTTCTTT. This gives the protein CASNRDRSNTEAFF.

This chain uses TRBV7-9 with TRBJ1-4, with 8 nucleotides matching TRBD1. V dropped 1 base and J dropped 10; count of bases not matched to a gene: 8. This CDR3 spans 15 amino acids. Germline V gene lookup returns CDR1 SEHNR and CDR2 FQNEAQ (reference sequence). CDR3 amino acids: CASSLVVTGVGKLFF. CDR3 DNA sequence: TGTGCCAGCAGCTTAGTGGTGACAGGGGTCGGAAAACTGTTTTTT. Filled out from reference TRBV7-9 and TRBJ1-4, the complete variable domain reads DTGVSQNPRHKITKRGQNVTFRCDPISEHNRLYWYRQTLGQGPEFLTYFQNEAQLEKSRLLSDRFSAERPKGSFSTLEIQRTEQGDSAMYLCASSLVVTGVGKLFFGSGTQLSVL.

Only one count was recorded for this clone. The chain has TRBV28 and TRBJ2-6, with 7 nucleotides matching TRBD1. CDR3 size: 15 residues. Trimming took 8 bases from V and 2 from J; bases not matched to a gene: 6. The germline V gene has CDR1 MDHEN and CDR2 SYDVKM. CDR3 DNA sequence: TGTGCCAGCTATACAGGGGAGACTGGGGCCAACGTCCTGACTTTC. Amino acids: CASYTGETGANVLTF.

On this clone itself: The junction departs from germline at one end; a sequencing error may be responsible. CDR3 sequence (DNA): TGTGCCGGCAGTTACTCGATTTTGGGCTGGAACACTGAAGCTTTCTTT. This gives the protein CAGSYSILGWNTEAFF. The chain links TRBV6-5 to TRBJ1-1, with D uncertain. The CDR3 runs 16 residues. In germline, CDR1 is MNHEY, CDR2 SVGAGI.

This chain uses TRBV2 with TRBJ2-7; 13 bases fit TRBD2. Germline CDR1 reads SNHLY; CDR2 reads FYNNEI. There are 15 residues in the CDR3. The V gene end was trimmed by 6 bases and the J gene end by 2 bases; junction bases not matched to a gene: 4. In DNA, the CDR3 is TGTGCCAGCAGGAAGGGACTAGCGGGGCCCTACGAGCAGTACTTC. Its protein product is CASRKGLAGPYEQYF.

The J gene is TRBJ1-6, the V gene TRBV19; tentative D call: TRBD1 (5 bases). Germline loops: CDR1 LNHDA, CDR2 SQIVND (reference sequence). The CDR3 totals 17 residues. Trimming cost V 7 bases and J 1 base, with 17 bases left between them. Here the CDR3 reads CASKYSGGQSYNSPLHF. For the CDR3, the DNA is TGTGCCAGTAAATATTCTGGCGGACAATCCTATAATTCACCCCTCCACTTT.

The chain couples TRBV11-2 to TRBJ2-1; TRBD1 matches 7 bases. The CDR3 loop spans 14 amino acids. Losses at the gene ends were 5 bases for V and 7 bases for J; bases not matched to a gene: 8. Looked up from germline, CDR1 is SGHAT and CDR2 is FQNNGV. CDR3: CASSPRTGGNEQFF. CDR3 DNA: TGTGCCAGCAGCCCCCGGACAGGTGGGAATGAGCAGTTCTTC. Full variable domain (remainder filled in from reference TRBV11-2 and TRBJ2-1): EAGVAQSPRYKIIEKRQSVAFWCNPISGHATLYWYQQILGQGPKLLIQFQNNGVVDDSQLPKDRFSAERLKGVDSTLKIQPAKLEDSAVYLCASSPRTGGNEQFFGPGTRLTVL.

This clone was recorded a few times. The rearrangement links TRBV18 to TRBJ1-1; 10 bases are a match to TRBD1. CDR1 is KGHSH and CDR2 is LQKENI in the germline V gene. V shed 5 bases and J 0 bases; nucleotides not matched to a gene: 6. CDR3 length equals 16 residues. CDR3 loop: CASSRTGGTLNTEAFF. CDR3 in DNA: TGTGCCAGCTCAAGGACAGGGGGGACCTTGAACACTGAAGCTTTCTTT.